This TCR beta chain was profiled in a study of cytomegalovirus exposure and HLA in healthy donors. This clone was detected only a few times. Its specificity is not known. This same CDR3 is encoded by further DNA sequences in the sample. Vbeta (60) and Jbeta (13) primers were used in the PCR. Clones were sequenced by immunoSEQ multiplex PCR, and TCRdb holds only the in-frame ones, with some missing. The sample includes about 69,000 clones, 65% to 75% of them seen just once. Whole-study results and caveats: Presence/absence analysis assumed near-uniform sequencing depth across donors. About 87% or about 30% of the time was how often most TCR beta V segments were productive, according to an earlier analysis. Owing to their indistinguishability, certain V segments, notably TRBV6-2 and TRBV6-3, were excluded. It was shown in a later analysis that HLA-associated TCR beta chains were more clonally expanded than other, equally common chains.

Deletions cut 1 base from V and 4 bases from J, with 5 bases between. The V gene's germline CDR1 is SGHDN and CDR2 FVKESK. The CDR3 runs 14 residues. This chain links TRBV14 with TRBJ1-6, with D possibly matching TRBD1 (5 bases). Sequenced material: PBMCs. This receptor was obtained from a woman aged 55-69 years in good health and CMV-seropositive. This chain's CDR3 is CASSQGQYNSPLHF. CDR3 nucleotide sequence: TGTGCCAGCAGCCAAGGACAGTATAATTCACCCCTCCACTTT.